This T cell receptor (beta chain) was captured in a study of blood T cells in healthy people across ages. The donors, healthy Caucasians from Russia, were aged about 6 to 90. General study findings and limits: Unsorted PBMCs blocked a conclusive comparison of naive and antigen-experienced cells.

For the second PCR, which ran for roughly 7 to 11 cycles, a sample-barcoded 5' primer and a J-beta primer mix were used. Researchers report that each sample yielded at least 2.5 million CDR3-containing paired-end reads. TCRdb re-called the 5' RACE reads through MiXCR, storing one row per CDR3 protein. Among 1.5 million to 2 million distinct CDR3 sequences, about 50% were seen once, and the ten largest hold more than 2%. Notes on this clonotype: The antigen remains unidentified.

From germline, CDR1 is MNHEY and CDR2 SVGEGT. CDR3 length: 15 amino acids. V gave up 10 bases and J gave up 7 bases; unmatched junction bases: 15. The sequencing sample was made of blood. The receptor's source is a woman aged 40 to 50 in good health. The chain joins TRBV6-2 or TRBV6-3 to TRBJ2-7; 11 bases line up with TRBD2. In nucleotides, the CDR3 is TGTGCCACCCAGTATAGCGGGGGGGCCATCAATGAGCAGTACTTC. The encoded protein is CATQYSGGAINEQYF.